This TCR beta chain was documented in a study of Ad26.COV2.S vaccination and SARS-CoV-2 variants. Study-wide results and limits: Responses of spike-specific T cells (both CD8+ and CD4+) reportedly showed substantial breadth after vaccination.

Generated by immunoSEQ multiplex PCR, the TCRdb table keeps only in-frame clones and is missing some. This table has roughly 680,000 clones, more than 70% appearing once. Treatment given: 15 to 20 received Ad26.COV2.S at low or high dose, single or two shots; several received placebo; per-sample allocation not given. After the first vaccine or placebo injection, samples were drawn on day 63. Regarding this clone: Its antigen is currently unknown.

The germline V and J ends were trimmed by 6 bases and 2 bases, with 10 bases remaining between them. The CDR3 length is 13 residues. Specimen: peripheral blood, collected in a trial of Ad26.COV2.S vaccine versus placebo. This chain uses TRBV12-3 or TRBV12-4 with TRBJ1-1; TRBD1 might be the D (6 bases). The clonotype was recovered from a person between 18 and 59 years old who received the Ad26.COV2.S COVID-19 vaccine or a placebo. CDR3 sequence: CASSGQTNTEAFF. As DNA, the CDR3 is TGTGCCAGCAGCGGACAGACTAACACTGAAGCTTTCTTT.